Shown below are 23 T cell receptor beta chains from a single sample sequenced in a study of identical twins listed by TCRdb under 2016. The library was generated by 5' RACE. For sequencing, an Illumina HiSeq 2000 was employed. The public sequencing data were trimmed at Q25 with fastp and processed into clonotypes with MiXCR by TCRdb, which kept only in-frame beta chains. A single entry per CDR3 protein holds the most common genes and DNA from its merged rows. This sample is represented by approximately 700,000 distinct CDR3 sequences; 5.5% to 7.5% of them were singletons. The ten largest clones represent about 1.8% of the sample. Input material: naive T cells sorted from blood. In the paper's terms, the cell subset or site label means: cells isolated with a human naive T-cell isolation kit. The origin of the receptors is a man aged 18 to 35 in good health.

V gene TRBV28 combines with J gene TRBJ2-7, with a weak D call TRBD1 (6 bases). This CDR3 is 15 amino acids long. Per the germline V gene, CDR1 is MDHEN and CDR2 is SYDVKM. V gave up 2 bases and J gave up 6 bases, with 17 bases separating them. The CDR3 is CASSLISRLGGEQYF. The CDR3 DNA is TGTGCCAGCAGTTTAATATCGCGGTTAGGGGGCGAGCAGTACTTC.

V and J are TRBV7-9 and TRBJ2-7; TRBD2 matches at 8 bases. Germline V gene lookup returns CDR1 SEHNR and CDR2 FQNEAQ (reference sequence). V trimming: 5 bases; J trimming: 0 bases; junction bases outside the gene matches: 3. The CDR3 loop spans 14 amino acids. The CDR3 nucleotides read TGTGCCAGCAGCGGCGGGACTAGCTCCTACGAGCAGTACGTC. This translates into CASSGGTSSYEQYV.

This clonotype was seen a few times. The chain has TRBV7-2 and TRBJ1-5; no clear D gene. Germline V gene data show CDR1 as SGHTA and CDR2 as FQGNSA. Trimming took 4 bases from V and 6 from J, leaving 16 bases between them. The CDR3 is made up of 15 amino acids. The CDR3 loop is CASSYSTGLGQPQHF. The CDR3, as DNA: TGTGCCAGCAGCTACAGTACGGGGTTGGGTCAGCCCCAGCATTTT.

This clonotype was recorded at least ten times. The V call is TRBV6-2 or TRBV6-3, the J call TRBJ2-2; 11 bases match TRBD2. Losses at the gene ends were 6 bases for V and 4 bases for J; bases not matched to a gene: 7. Germline CDR1 MNHEY, CDR2 SVGEGT. This CDR3 region has 16 residues. CDR3 in amino acids: CASRPTSGSVTGELFF. The CDR3 DNA sequence: TGTGCCAGCAGACCAACTAGCGGGAGCGTCACCGGGGAGCTGTTTTTT.

V and J are TRBV20-1 and TRBJ2-5; 8 bases are a match to TRBD2. The germline gives CDR1 DFQATT, CDR2 SNEGSKA (reference sequence). V lost 1 base, J lost 0 bases, and 4 bases stayed unmatched. The CDR3 covers 15 residues. CDR3 protein: CSARVILADQETQYF. The DNA of the CDR3 is TGCAGTGCTAGAGTGATACTAGCGGACCAAGAGACCCAGTACTTC.

This clonotype was seen a few times. The genes are TRBV12-3 or TRBV12-4 and TRBJ1-1; D perhaps matches TRBD1 (6 bases). The CDR3 sequence is 15 residues long. V shed 8 bases and J shed 2 bases, with 18 bases lying between them. The CDR3 DNA is TGTGCCAGCTCCTTAGGGGGGGGGGTAAACACTGAAGCTTTCTTT. This sequence encodes CASSLGGGVNTEAFF.

The V gene is TRBV6-1, the J gene TRBJ1-1; D perhaps matches TRBD1 (6 bases). The CDR3 is 16 amino acids. Deletions cut 6 bases from V and 5 bases from J, with 22 bases between. CDR1 and CDR2 (germline): MNHNS, SASEGT. CDR3: CASSPRPPQGATEAFF. CDR3 nucleotide sequence: TGTGCCAGCAGCCCCCGGCCCCCACAGGGAGCAACTGAAGCTTTCTTT.

This clonotype was detected many times. The chain links TRBV5-1 to TRBJ2-1, with D possibly TRBD2 on 5 matching bases. The germline V gene has CDR1 SGHRS and CDR2 YFSETQ. The CDR3 consists of 17 residues. Trimming stripped 0 bases from V and 6 bases from J, with 19 bases between. CDR3 DNA sequence: TGCGCCAGCAGCTTGGCTTGGGAGAGGCCCACGATCAATGAGCAGTTCTTC. Translating gives CASSLAWERPTINEQFF.

This clonotype was recorded many times. The J gene is TRBJ1-1, the V gene TRBV15; D uncertain. The CDR3 sequence is 13 residues long. The germline V and J ends were trimmed by 3 bases and 1 base, with 6 bases remaining between them. CDR1 is LNHNV and CDR2 is YYDKDF in the germline V gene (reference sequence). The CDR3 is CATSRVQNTEAFF. The DNA for the CDR3 is TGTGCCACCAGCAGGGTACAGAACACTGAAGCTTTCTTT. The entire variable domain, with the rest obtained from reference TRBV15 and TRBJ1-1, is as follows: DAMVIQNPRYQVTQFGKPVTLSCSQTLNHNVMYWYQQKSSQAPKLLFHYYDKDFNNEADTPDNFQSRRPNTSFCFLDIRSPGLGDTAMYLCATSRVQNTEAFFGQGTRLTVV.

This clonotype was counted ten times or more. V gene TRBV12-3 or TRBV12-4 combines with J gene TRBJ1-1; D is unresolved. Trimming pared 0 bases from V and 1 base from J, leaving 6 bases between. This CDR3 comprises 14 residues. The CDR3, as DNA: TGTGCCAGCAGTTTAGCGCTAGCGAACACTGAAGCTTTCTTT. Protein sequence: CASSLALANTEAFF.

This clonotype was seen only a few times. This chain links TRBV7-2 with TRBJ1-1; weak D call: TRBD1 (6 bases). Trimming pared 1 base from V and 8 bases from J, leaving 14 bases between. The CDR3 has 14 residues. Germline V gene sequence: CDR1 SGHTA, CDR2 FQGNSA. CDR3 DNA: TGTGCCAGCAGCTTAGGAGGGGGAGCCTCGGAAGCTTTCTTT. It specifies CASSLGGGASEAFF.

This chain uses TRBV3-1 with TRBJ2-1; D remains unclear. The V and J ends lost 1 base and 8 bases respectively, with 18 bases between them. This CDR3 is 16 amino acids long. Germline V gives CDR1 LGHDT, CDR2 YNNKEL (reference sequence). DNA of the CDR3: TGTGCCAGCAGCCAAGGACCGCCAATCGATAGGGATGAGCAGTTCTTC. It is translated as CASSQGPPIDRDEQFF.

Only a few counts were recorded for this clonotype. The CDR3 DNA reads as TGCAGCGTTGAAGAGGGGAGCCGGTGGTACTTC. Encoded protein: CSVEEGSRWYF. The chain combines TRBV29-1 with TRBJ2-7; the D gene is possibly TRBD2 (5 bases). Germline values: CDR1 SQVTM, CDR2 ANQGSEA. The CDR3 runs to 11 residues. Trimming cost V 0 bases and J 12 bases, with 12 bases left between them.

This clonotype showed up just a few times. The chain uses TRBV6-1 and TRBJ2-7, with unresolved D. The V end was cut by 6 bases, the J end by 2 bases, with 8 bases between. Per germline, CDR1 MNHNS and CDR2 SASEGT. This CDR3 spans 12 amino acids. The chain's CDR3 is CASRLLAYEQYF. The DNA of the CDR3 is TGTGCCAGCAGACTTCTGGCCTACGAGCAGTACTTC.

This clonotype was detected a few times. This chain links TRBV7-6 with TRBJ2-7; 10 bases map to TRBD1. This CDR3 spans 15 amino acids. Germline lookup yields CDR1 SGHVS and CDR2 FNYEAQ. V dropped 3 bases and J dropped 5; count of bases not matched to a gene: 7. CDR3 sequence (DNA): TGTGCCAGCAGCTTGACAGGGGGCGTAGATAACGAGCAGTACTTC. Translation: CASSLTGGVDNEQYF. Looking up the rest from reference TRBV7-6 and TRBJ2-7 gives the full variable domain: GAGVSQSPRYKVTKRGQDVALRCDPISGHVSLYWYRQALGQGPEFLTYFNYEAQQDKSGLPNDRFSAERPEGSISTLTIQRTEQRDSAMYRCASSLTGGVDNEQYFGPGTRLTVT.

For this clonotype: A read error is possible here, since a much larger clone lies one base away. The chain links TRBV7-8 to TRBJ1-5; TRBD1 aligns across 11 bases. The tail of the sequence fits TRBJ2-3 better, so the J call may be wrong. CDR1 is SGHVS and CDR2 is FQNEAQ in the germline V gene. CDR3 size: 17 residues. The CDR3: CASSPTRDRGGSQPQYF. CDR3 DNA sequence: TGTGCCAGCAGCCCGACCCGGGACAGGGGGGGGAGTCAGCCCCAGTATTTT.

This clonotype was detected ten times or more. V usage is TRBV5-1 and J usage is TRBJ2-3; either TRBD1 or TRBD2 may supply D (5 bases each). Germline lookup yields CDR1 SGHRS and CDR2 YFSETQ. Trimming cost V 4 bases and J 2 bases, with 17 bases left between them. The CDR3 has 16 residues. Here the CDR3 reads CASSLGAGAPTDTQYF. DNA of the CDR3: TGCGCCAGCAGCCTGGGAGCCGGGGCACCCACAGATACGCAGTATTTT.

This clonotype was counted a few times. The chain is built from TRBV6-2 or TRBV6-3 and TRBJ2-1, with D possibly matching TRBD1 (6 bases). The V end lost 6 bases, the J end lost 0 bases, and 21 bases lay between the germline ends. The CDR3 extends over 18 amino acids. Germline V lookup: CDR1 MNHEY, CDR2 SVGEGT. CDR3 sequence reads: CASRSLPRGESSYNEQFF. CDR3 nucleotide sequence: TGTGCCAGCAGGTCCCTCCCCAGGGGCGAGAGCTCCTACAATGAGCAGTTCTTC.

This clonotype was counted only a few times. This chain connects TRBV7-9 to TRBJ2-4; TRBD1 might be the D (5 bases). V lost 5 bases to trimming and J lost 3 bases, with 14 bases between them. The germline CDR1 and CDR2 sequences are SEHNR and FQNEAQ (reference sequence). The CDR3 extends over 15 amino acids. CDR3 nucleotides: TGTGCCAGCAGCCACCGTGGCGACAGCAAAAACATTCAGTACTTC. Its protein product is CASSHRGDSKNIQYF.

The chain couples TRBV12-3 or TRBV12-4 to TRBJ2-3, with TRBD2 matching over 11 bases. V shed 2 bases, J shed 6 bases, and the junction held 25 bases outside the gene matches. The CDR3 totals 22 residues. CDR3 in DNA: TGTGCCAGCAGTTTAACCCCGGACCCGGTTCGGGGGCCTAGCGGGAGGAGGGATACGCAGTATTTT. This encodes CASSLTPDPVRGPSGRRDTQYF.

This clonotype was recorded many times. This chain connects TRBV6-5 to TRBJ2-1; D is perhaps TRBD1 or TRBD2 (5 bases each). The V gene's germline CDR1 is MNHEY and CDR2 SVGAGI. CDR3 length: 11 residues. V was pared by 7 bases and J by 12 bases, with 13 bases between. The CDR3 DNA follows: TGTGCCAGCATTGGGTGGGGACGGCAGTTCTTC. Residues: CASIGWGRQFF.

In this sample, this clonotype turned up many times. The rearrangement joins TRBV5-1 to TRBJ1-1, with D unclear. The germline V gene has CDR1 SGHRS and CDR2 YFSETQ. CDR3 length: 13 residues. Trimming left V 5 bases short and J 3 bases short, with 11 bases between. The CDR3 sequence: CASSLKRDTEAFF. Here the CDR3 DNA reads TGCGCCAGCAGTTTGAAGAGGGACACTGAAGCTTTCTTT.

The chain has TRBV24-1 and TRBJ2-1; a weak D match, TRBD1 (6 bases). The CDR3 has 16 residues. Germline CDR1 KGHDR, CDR2 SFDVKD. The V end lost 4 bases, the J end lost 6 bases, and 18 bases lay between the germline ends. The CDR3 reads CATSDPSPGTRNEQFF. The CDR3 region has the DNA TGTGCCACCAGTGACCCGTCCCCCGGGACACGCAATGAGCAGTTCTTC.